This TCR beta chain was sequenced during a study of cytomegalovirus exposure and HLA in healthy donors. Germline V gene data show CDR1 as SGHRS and CDR2 as YFSETQ. CDR3 length: 16 residues. Study findings and constraints: Most TCR sequences proved rare, with some public TCRs found in many donors. Cytomegalovirus association was listed for 164 TCR beta chains.

Worth noting for this clone: Its antigen is still unknown. One junction end does not reproduce the germline sequence, and a read error may be involved.

13 Jbeta primers and 60 Vbeta primers were used for the PCR. Method: immunoSEQ multiplex PCR; TCRdb's copy keeps in-frame clones and lacks some. This table has 150,000 or so clones, 84% appearing once. This clonotype originated in a boy aged 2 to 10 in good health and CMV-seronegative. The J gene is TRBJ2-3, the V gene TRBV5-1; possible D gene TRBD1, 6 bases. The sequencing sample was made of PBMCs. CDR3 sequence reads: CASSLGWGQDTGTQYF. The CDR3 nucleotides are TGCGCCAGCAGCTTGGGCTGGGGGCAAGACACAGGTACGCAGTATTTT. Drawing the rest from reference TRBV5-1 and TRBJ2-3, the complete variable domain is KAGVTQTPRYLIKTRGQQVTLSCSPISGHRSVSWYQQTPGQGLQFLFEYFSETQRNKGNFPGRFSGRQFSNSRSEMNVSTLELGDSALYLCASSLGWGQDTGTQYFGPGTRLTVL.